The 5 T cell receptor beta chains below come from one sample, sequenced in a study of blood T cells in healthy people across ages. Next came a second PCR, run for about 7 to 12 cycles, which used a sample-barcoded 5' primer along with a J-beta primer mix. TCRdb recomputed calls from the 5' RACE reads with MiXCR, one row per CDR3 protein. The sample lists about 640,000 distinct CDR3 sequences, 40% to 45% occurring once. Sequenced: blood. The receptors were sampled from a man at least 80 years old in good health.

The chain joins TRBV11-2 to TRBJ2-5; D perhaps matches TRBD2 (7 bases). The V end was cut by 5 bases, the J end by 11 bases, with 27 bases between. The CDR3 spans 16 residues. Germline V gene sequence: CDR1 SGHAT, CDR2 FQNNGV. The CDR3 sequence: CASSAGQRGGASEQYF. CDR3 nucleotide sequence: TGTGCCAGCAGCGCCGGCCAGAGGGGGGGAGCGAGTGAGCAGTACTTC.

CDR3: CATSTNAGSYNEQFF. The CDR3 DNA follows: TGTGCCACCAGCACAAACGCAGGCTCCTACAATGAGCAGTTCTTC. V is TRBV15 and J is TRBJ2-1; D call uncertain. The CDR3 runs 15 residues. Per germline, CDR1 LNHNV and CDR2 YYDKDF (reference sequence). Trimming shortened V by 4 bases and J by 0 bases, and 10 bases separated the two germline ends.

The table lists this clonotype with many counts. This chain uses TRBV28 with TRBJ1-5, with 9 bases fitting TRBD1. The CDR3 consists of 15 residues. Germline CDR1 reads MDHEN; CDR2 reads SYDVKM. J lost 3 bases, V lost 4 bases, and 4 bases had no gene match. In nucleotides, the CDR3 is TGTGCCAGCAGTTGGACAGGGGCCCCCAATCAGCCCCAGCATTTT. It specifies CASSWTGAPNQPQHF.

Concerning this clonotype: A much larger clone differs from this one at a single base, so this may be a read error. The CDR3 DNA reads as TGTGCCAGCAGCTTAGCGAGGGGGGGACGGGGTGGACTGTTTTTT. Translation: CASSLARGGRGGLFF. This chain connects TRBV7-2 to TRBJ1-4; maybe TRBD1 (6 bases). V lost 0 bases to trimming and J lost 13 bases, with 18 bases between them. Germline CDR1 is SGHTA and CDR2 is FQGNSA. The CDR3 extends over 15 amino acids.

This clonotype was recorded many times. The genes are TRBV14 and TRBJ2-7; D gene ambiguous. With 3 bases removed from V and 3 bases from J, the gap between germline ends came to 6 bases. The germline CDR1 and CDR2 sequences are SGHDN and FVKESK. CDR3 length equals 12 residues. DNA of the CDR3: TGTGCCAGCAGCCAGGATTACTACGAGCAGTACTTC. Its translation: CASSQDYYEQYF.